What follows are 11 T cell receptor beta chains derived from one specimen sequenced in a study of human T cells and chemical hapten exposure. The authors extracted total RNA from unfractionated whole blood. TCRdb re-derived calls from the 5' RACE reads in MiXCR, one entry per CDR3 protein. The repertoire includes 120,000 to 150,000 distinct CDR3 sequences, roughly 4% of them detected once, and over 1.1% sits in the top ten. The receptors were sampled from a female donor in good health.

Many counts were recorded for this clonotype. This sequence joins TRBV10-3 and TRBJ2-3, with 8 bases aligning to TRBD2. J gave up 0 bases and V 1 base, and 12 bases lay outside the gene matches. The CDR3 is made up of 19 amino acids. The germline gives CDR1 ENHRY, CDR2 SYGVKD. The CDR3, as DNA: TGTGCCATCAGTGAGTGGTCAGGAGAAGCGGGGGAGAGCACAGATACGCAGTATTTT. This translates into CAISEWSGEAGESTDTQYF.

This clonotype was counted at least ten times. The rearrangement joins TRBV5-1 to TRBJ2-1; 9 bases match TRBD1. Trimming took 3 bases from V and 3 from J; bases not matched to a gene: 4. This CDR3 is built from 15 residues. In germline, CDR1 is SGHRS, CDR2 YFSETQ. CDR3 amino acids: CASSSQTGGYNEQFF. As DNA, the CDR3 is TGCGCCAGCAGCTCCCAGACAGGGGGCTACAATGAGCAGTTCTTC. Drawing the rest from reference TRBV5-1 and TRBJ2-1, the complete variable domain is KAGVTQTPRYLIKTRGQQVTLSCSPISGHRSVSWYQQTPGQGLQFLFEYFSETQRNKGNFPGRFSGRQFSNSRSEMNVSTLELGDSALYLCASSSQTGGYNEQFFGPGTRLTVL.

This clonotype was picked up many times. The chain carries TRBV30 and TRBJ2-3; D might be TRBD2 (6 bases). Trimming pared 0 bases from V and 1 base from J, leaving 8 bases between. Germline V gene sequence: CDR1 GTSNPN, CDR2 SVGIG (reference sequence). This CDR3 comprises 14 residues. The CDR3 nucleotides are TGTGCCTGGAGTGTCGGCGGGGGCACAGATACGCAGTATTTT. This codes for CAWSVGGGTDTQYF.

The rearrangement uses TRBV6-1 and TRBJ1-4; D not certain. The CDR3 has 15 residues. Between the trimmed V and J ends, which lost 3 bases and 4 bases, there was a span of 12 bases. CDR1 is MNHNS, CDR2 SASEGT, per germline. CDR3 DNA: TGTGCCAGCAGTGACCCCACGATGGGTAATGAAAAACTGTTTTTT. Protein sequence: CASSDPTMGNEKLFF.

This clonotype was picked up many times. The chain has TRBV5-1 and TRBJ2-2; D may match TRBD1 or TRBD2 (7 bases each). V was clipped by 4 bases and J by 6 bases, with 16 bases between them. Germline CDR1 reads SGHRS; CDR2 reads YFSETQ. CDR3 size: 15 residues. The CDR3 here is CASSPRQGGSGELFF. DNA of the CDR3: TGCGCCAGCAGCCCCAGACAGGGAGGGTCCGGGGAGCTGTTTTTT. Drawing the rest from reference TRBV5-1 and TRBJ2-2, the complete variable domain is KAGVTQTPRYLIKTRGQQVTLSCSPISGHRSVSWYQQTPGQGLQFLFEYFSETQRNKGNFPGRFSGRQFSNSRSEMNVSTLELGDSALYLCASSPRQGGSGELFFGEGSRLTVL.

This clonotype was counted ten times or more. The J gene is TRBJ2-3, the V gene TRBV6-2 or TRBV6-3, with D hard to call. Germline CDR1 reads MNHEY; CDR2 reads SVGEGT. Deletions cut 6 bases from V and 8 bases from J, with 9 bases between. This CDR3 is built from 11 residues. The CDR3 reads CASSPPGTQYF. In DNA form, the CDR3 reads TGTGCCAGCAGCCCCCCGGGTACGCAGTATTTT.

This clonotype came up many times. The chain's CDR3 is CSATKGPNYGYTF. The CDR3 region has the DNA TGCAGTGCCACCAAAGGACCCAACTATGGCTACACCTTC. This rearrangement joins TRBV20-1 to TRBJ1-2; no clear D. Germline loops: CDR1 DFQATT, CDR2 SNEGSKA (reference sequence). With 6 bases removed from V and 2 bases from J, the gap between germline ends came to 13 bases. The CDR3 contains 13 residues.

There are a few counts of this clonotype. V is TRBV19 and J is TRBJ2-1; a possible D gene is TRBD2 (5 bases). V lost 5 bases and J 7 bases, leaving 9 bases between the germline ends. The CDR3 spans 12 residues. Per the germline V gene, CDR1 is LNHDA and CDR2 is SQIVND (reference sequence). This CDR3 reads CASSPPGNEQFF. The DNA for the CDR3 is TGTGCCAGTAGTCCTCCGGGGAATGAGCAGTTCTTC.

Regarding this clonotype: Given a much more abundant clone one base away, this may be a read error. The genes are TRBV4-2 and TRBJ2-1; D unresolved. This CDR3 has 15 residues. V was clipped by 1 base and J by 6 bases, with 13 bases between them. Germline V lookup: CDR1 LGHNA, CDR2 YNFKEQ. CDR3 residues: CASSQAVAKSNEQFF. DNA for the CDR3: TGTGCCAGCAGCCAAGCGGTAGCCAAGAGCAATGAGCAGTTCTTC.

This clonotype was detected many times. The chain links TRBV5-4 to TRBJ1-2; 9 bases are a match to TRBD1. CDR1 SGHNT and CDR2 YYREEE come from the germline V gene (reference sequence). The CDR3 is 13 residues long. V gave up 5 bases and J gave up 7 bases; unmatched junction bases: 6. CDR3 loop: CASRSGQGVGYTF. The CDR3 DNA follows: TGTGCCAGCAGGTCGGGACAGGGAGTTGGCTACACCTTC.

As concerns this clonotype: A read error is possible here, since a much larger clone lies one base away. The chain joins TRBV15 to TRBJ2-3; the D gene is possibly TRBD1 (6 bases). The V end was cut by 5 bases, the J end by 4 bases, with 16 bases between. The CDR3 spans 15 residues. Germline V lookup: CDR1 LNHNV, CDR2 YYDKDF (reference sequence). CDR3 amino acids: CATSDRGSYADTQYF. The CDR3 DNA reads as TGTGCCACCAGCGATAGGGGGTCTTACGCAGATACGCAGTATTTT.